Below are 13 T cell receptor beta chains sequenced from a single sample in a study of T cells in Graves' hyperthyroidism and ophthalmopathy. Amplification yielded TCR beta CDR3 regions, with RNA transcripts as the source. The HTBI primer set drove a first-round RT-PCR of the TCR CDR3. TCRdb passed the multiplex PCR reads through MiXCR, listing each CDR3 protein once. The sample yields about 680,000 distinct CDR3 sequences, approximately 40% seen once. Sequencing used blood. These TCRs come from a middle-aged woman with Graves' hyperthyroidism.

This clonotype was recorded at least ten times. The chain joins TRBV7-9 to TRBJ1-2; no firm D call. This CDR3 comprises 17 residues. Germline V CDR1 and CDR2: SEHNR, FQNEAQ (reference sequence). Trimming cost V 4 bases and J 5 bases, with 23 bases left between them. CDR3 bases: TGTGCCAGCAGCTCCTTCTCGGGAGTCGCTAAGGCGTATGGCTACACCTTC. Amino acids: CASSSFSGVAKAYGYTF.

This sequence joins TRBV20-1 and TRBJ2-7; TRBD2 agrees at 12 bases. The J call is doubtful: the DNA matches TRBJ2-1 better. The CDR3 is made up of 12 amino acids. The germline gives CDR1 DFQATT, CDR2 SNEGSKA (reference sequence). The CDR3 here is CSALAGGPEQFF. CDR3 DNA: TGCAGTGCTCTAGCGGGAGGGCCTGAGCAGTTCTTC.

This clonotype was found a few times. This chain uses TRBV4-1 with TRBJ2-7; D is unclear. CDR3 length equals 15 residues. Trimming removed 3 bases from V and 4 bases from J, with 16 bases in between. Germline V gene sequence: CDR1 MGHRA, CDR2 YSYEKL. CDR3 amino acids: CASSHLSKGNYEQYF. The CDR3 DNA sequence: TGCGCCAGCAGCCATCTTTCGAAGGGAAATTACGAGCAGTACTTC.

This clonotype was counted only a few times. The rearrangement links TRBV5-1 to TRBJ1-2; D remains ambiguous. The V gene lost 1 base and the J gene lost 0 bases, with 25 bases spanning the gap. The CDR3 is 20 residues long. In germline, CDR1 is SGHRS, CDR2 YFSETQ. CDR3 sequence (DNA): TGCGCCAGCAGCTTGATCGCGGCCGGGATCTCAGAGGGAGCTAACTATGGCTACACCTTC. Translated: CASSLIAAGISEGANYGYTF.

In regard to this clonotype: Germline is not matched at one junction end, which may reflect a read error. The chain carries TRBV12-3 or TRBV12-4 and TRBJ1-6; 7 bases match TRBD1. The CDR3 has 14 amino acids. The CDR3 here is CAGRTEDRPSPLHF. Here the CDR3 DNA reads TGTGCCGGCAGGACCGAGGACAGGCCGTCACCCCTCCACTTT.

The chain combines TRBV15 with TRBJ2-7, with a possible D match to TRBD2 (5 bases). V lost 10 bases to trimming and J lost 1 base, with 17 bases between them. CDR1 and CDR2 (germline): LNHNV, YYDKDF (reference sequence). The CDR3 is 14 amino acids. CDR3 residues: CASSFRGTSYEQYF. The DNA for the CDR3 is TGTGCCAGCAGTTTCCGGGGAACGTCCTACGAGCAGTACTTC.

The rearrangement joins TRBV6-4 to TRBJ1-6; D is undetermined. The V end lost 6 bases, the J end lost 0 bases, and 12 bases lay between the germline ends. The germline CDR1 and CDR2 sequences are MRHNA and SNTAGT. This CDR3 spans 16 amino acids. CDR3 DNA: TGTGCCAGCAGATTGACGGAGAACTCCTATAATTCACCCCTCCACTTT. It codes for CASRLTENSYNSPLHF.

V and J are TRBV13 and TRBJ2-7; D is uncertain. The germline gives CDR1 PRHDT, CDR2 FYEKMQ (reference sequence). Trimming left V 3 bases short and J 3 bases short, with 12 bases between. This CDR3 spans 14 amino acids. This chain's CDR3 is CASSFEEIVYEQYF. Here the CDR3 DNA reads TGTGCCAGCAGCTTCGAGGAAATCGTCTACGAGCAGTACTTC. Full variable domain (remainder filled in from reference TRBV13 and TRBJ2-7): AAGVIQSPRHLIKEKRETATLKCYPIPRHDTVYWYQQGPGQDPQFLISFYEKMQSDKGSIPDRFSAQQFSDYHSELNMSSLELGDSALYFCASSFEEIVYEQYFGPGTRLTVT.

This clonotype was observed at least ten times. The chain joins TRBV2 to TRBJ1-5; D uncertain. The CDR3 runs to 15 residues. V lost 4 bases, J lost 2 bases, and 12 bases lay in between. Germline V gene sequence: CDR1 SNHLY, CDR2 FYNNEI. CDR3 sequence reads: CASSVDPAGNQPQHF. The CDR3 DNA reads TGTGCCAGCAGTGTGGATCCCGCCGGCAATCAGCCCCAGCATTTT.

This clonotype appeared many times. V gene TRBV19 combines with J gene TRBJ2-5, with 7 bases that match TRBD2. CDR1 LNHDA and CDR2 SQIVND come from the germline V gene (reference sequence). Unmatched junction bases numbered 4, after V lost 7 bases and J lost 2 bases. The CDR3 covers 13 residues. CDR3 nucleotide sequence: TGTGCCAGTAAACCAGCGGGGCAAGAGACCCAGTACTTC. Its protein is CASKPAGQETQYF.

The chain has TRBV25-1 and TRBJ1-2; 10 bases are shared with TRBD1. CDR3 length: 17 amino acids. The junction had 13 bases not matched to a gene; V was cut back by 5 bases and J by 4 bases. CDR1 and CDR2 (germline): MGHDK, SYGVNS. Here the CDR3 reads CASSRASGTGEGYGYTF. The CDR3 nucleotides read TGTGCCAGCAGTCGAGCTAGCGGGACAGGGGAAGGCTATGGCTACACCTTC.

A note on this clonotype: A read error is likely, as this CDR3 ends without the conserved phenylalanine or tryptophan. The V gene is TRBV20-1, the J gene TRBJ1-1, with 7 bases fitting TRBD1. Germline CDR1 is DFQATT and CDR2 is SNEGSKA (reference sequence). This CDR3 spans 14 amino acids. Germline trimming cut 5 bases from V and 3 bases from J; bases unmatched to any gene: 9. CDR3 DNA sequence: TGCAGTGCTCGTTTAGGGGGCCCGTACACTGAAGCTTTCTCT. Translation gives CSARLGGPYTEAFS.

This clonotype was observed at least ten times. V gene TRBV4-1 combines with J gene TRBJ2-7; D is possibly TRBD1 (5 bases). Trimming shortened V by 0 bases and J by 12 bases, and 15 bases separated the two germline ends. The germline V gene has CDR1 MGHRA and CDR2 YSYEKL. The CDR3 contains 13 residues. In DNA form, the CDR3 reads TGCGCCAGCAGCCAAGATCCGTACAGGCTCCCGTACTTC. This gives the protein CASSQDPYRLPYF.